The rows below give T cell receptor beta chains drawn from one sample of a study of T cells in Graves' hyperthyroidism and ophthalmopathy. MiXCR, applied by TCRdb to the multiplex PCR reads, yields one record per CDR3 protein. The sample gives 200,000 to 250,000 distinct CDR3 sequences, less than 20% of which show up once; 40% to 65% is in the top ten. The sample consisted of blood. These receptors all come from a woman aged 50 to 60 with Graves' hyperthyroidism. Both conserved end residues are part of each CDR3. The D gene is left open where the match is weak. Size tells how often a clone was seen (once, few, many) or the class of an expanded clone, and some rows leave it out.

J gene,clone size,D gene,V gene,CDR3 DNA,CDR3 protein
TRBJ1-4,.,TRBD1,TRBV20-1,TGCAGTGCGAAGACAGGGGATGAAAAACTGTTTTTT,CSAKTGDEKLFF
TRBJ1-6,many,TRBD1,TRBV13,TGTGCCAGCAGCTTAGTGGGGACAGGGAAGGACTCACCCCTCCACTTT,CASSLVGTGKDSPLHF
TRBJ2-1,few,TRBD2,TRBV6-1,TGTGCCAGCAGTGATGAGACTAGCTTGAAGCAGTTCTTC,CASSDETSLKQFF
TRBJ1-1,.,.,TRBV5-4,TGTGCCAGCAATCGGGGAATGAACACTGAAGATTTCTTT,CASNRGMNTEDFF
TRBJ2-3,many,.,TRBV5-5,TGTGCCAGCAGCTTGGAGACGCCAGATACGCAGTATTTT,CASSLETPDTQYF
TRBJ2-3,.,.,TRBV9,TGTGCCAGCAGCGTAGACGGGGGTTGGACAGATACGCAGTATTTT,CASSVDGGWTDTQYF
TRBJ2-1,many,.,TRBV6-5,TGTGCCAGCAGTTACTCCGGGACACCGTACAATGAGCAGTTCTTC,CASSYSGTPYNEQFF
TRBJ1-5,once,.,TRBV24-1,TGTGCCACCAGTGATGAACCGAATCAGCCCCAGCATTTT,CATSDEPNQPQHF
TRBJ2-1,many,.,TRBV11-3,TGTGCCAGCAGCCAGGGACTGACCGCCTACAATGAGCAGTTCTTC,CASSQGLTAYNEQFF
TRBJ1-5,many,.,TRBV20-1,TGCAGTGCTAGCCCTACAGGGCGTGCAGATCAGCCCCAGCATTTT,CSASPTGRADQPQHF
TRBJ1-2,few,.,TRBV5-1,TGCGCCAGCAGCTTGGGGGACACAAACTATGGCTACACCTTC,CASSLGDTNYGYTF
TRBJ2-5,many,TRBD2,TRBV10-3,TGTGCCATCAGTGAGTCGAAGGCGGGAGGGCAAGAGACCCAGTACTTC,CAISESKAGGQETQYF
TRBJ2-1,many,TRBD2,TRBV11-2,TGTGCCAGCAGCTTATTAGCGGGAGTGGGCAATGAGCAGTTCTTC,CASSLLAGVGNEQFF
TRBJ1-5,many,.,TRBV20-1,TGCAGTGCGGGACGGCCGGACATTCGCAATCAGCCCCAGCATTTT,CSAGRPDIRNQPQHF
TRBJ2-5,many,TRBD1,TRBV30,TGTGCCTGGTGCAGGGGGCGGGGTGAGACCCAGTACTTC,CAWCRGRGETQYF
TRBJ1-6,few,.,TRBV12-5,TGTGCTAGTGGTTTCGGGGACGGTAATTCACCCCTCCACTTT,CASGFGDGNSPLHF
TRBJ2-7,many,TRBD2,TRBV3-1,TGTGCCAGCAGCCCGGGACTAGCGGGAGGTGCTGGGTCCTACGAGCAGTACTTC,CASSPGLAGGAGSYEQYF
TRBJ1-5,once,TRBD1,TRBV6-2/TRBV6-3,TGTGCCAGCAGTTACATAGTGTTCGGACAGGGAAGATATAGCAATCAGCCCCAGCATTTT,CASSYIVFGQGRYSNQPQHF
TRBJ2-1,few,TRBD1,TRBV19,TGTGCCAGTAGACGGGACAGGAGCTCCTACAATGAGCAGTTCTTC,CASRRDRSSYNEQFF
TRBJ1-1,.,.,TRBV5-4,TGTGCCAGCAGCGGGCAGGAGAACACTGAAGCTTTCTTT,CASSGQENTEAFF
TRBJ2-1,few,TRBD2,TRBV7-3,TGTGCCAGCAGCATAGCCGGGACTAGCGTCTACAATGAGCAGTTCTTC,CASSIAGTSVYNEQFF
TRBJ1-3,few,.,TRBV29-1,TGCAGCGTTGAGTCAGTAAATCTCTCTGGAAACACCATATATTTT,CSVESVNLSGNTIYF
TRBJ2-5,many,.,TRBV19,TGTGCCAGTAGTATCAAACCGGGACCTATAGAGACCCAGTACTTC,CASSIKPGPIETQYF
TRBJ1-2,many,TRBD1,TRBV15,TGTGCCACCAGCAGAGATCTTACAGGGGGTGGTGGCTACACCTTC,CATSRDLTGGGGYTF
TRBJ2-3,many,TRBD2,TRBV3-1,TGTGCCAGCAGCCAAGCGTGGGAGGGTTCAGATACGCAGTATTTT,CASSQAWEGSDTQYF
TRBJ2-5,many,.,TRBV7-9,TGTGCCAGCAGCTTTAATTTCGATGCAATAGAAGAGACCCAGTACTTC,CASSFNFDAIEETQYF
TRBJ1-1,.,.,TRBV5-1,TGCGCCAGCAGCCGTCGGGACAATGAAGCTTTCTTT,CASSRRDNEAFF
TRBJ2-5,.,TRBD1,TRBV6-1,TGTGCCAACCCCCGGGACAGGGGACAAGAGACCCAGTACTTC,CANPRDRGQETQYF
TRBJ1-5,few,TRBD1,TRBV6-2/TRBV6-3,TGTGCCAGCAGCAAATACGGGACAGGGAGGGATCAGCCCCAGCATTTT,CASSKYGTGRDQPQHF
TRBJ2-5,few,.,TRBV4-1,TGCGCCAGCAGCCTTTTACCCCAGGTGGAGACCCAGTACTTC,CASSLLPQVETQYF
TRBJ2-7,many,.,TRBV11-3,TGTGCCAGCAGCTTAGTATCCCTCTACGAGCAGTACTTC,CASSLVSLYEQYF
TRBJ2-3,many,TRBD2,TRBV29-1,TGCAGCGTTGAAGCTGGGACTAGCCCGAAGCGGACAGATACGCAGTATTTT,CSVEAGTSPKRTDTQYF
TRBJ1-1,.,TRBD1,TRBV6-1,TGTGCCAGCAGTCAAAACCGGGACAGGGGGCCGTTTGGCACTGAAGCTTTCTTT,CASSQNRDRGPFGTEAFF
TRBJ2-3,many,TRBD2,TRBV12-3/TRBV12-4,TGTGCCAGCATTGCCGGGGGGACAGATACGCAGTATTTT,CASIAGGTDTQYF
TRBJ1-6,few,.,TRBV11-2,TGTGCCAGCAGCTTAGAGGGGGGCCAAACTAATTCACCCCTCCACTTT,CASSLEGGQTNSPLHF
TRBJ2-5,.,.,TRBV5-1,TGCGCCAGCAGCTACTACAGGGACCAAGAGACCCAGTACTTC,CASSYYRDQETQYF
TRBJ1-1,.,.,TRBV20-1,TGCAGTGCTAACCCGGAGGGGGGGGACACTGAAGCTTTCTTT,CSANPEGGDTEAFF